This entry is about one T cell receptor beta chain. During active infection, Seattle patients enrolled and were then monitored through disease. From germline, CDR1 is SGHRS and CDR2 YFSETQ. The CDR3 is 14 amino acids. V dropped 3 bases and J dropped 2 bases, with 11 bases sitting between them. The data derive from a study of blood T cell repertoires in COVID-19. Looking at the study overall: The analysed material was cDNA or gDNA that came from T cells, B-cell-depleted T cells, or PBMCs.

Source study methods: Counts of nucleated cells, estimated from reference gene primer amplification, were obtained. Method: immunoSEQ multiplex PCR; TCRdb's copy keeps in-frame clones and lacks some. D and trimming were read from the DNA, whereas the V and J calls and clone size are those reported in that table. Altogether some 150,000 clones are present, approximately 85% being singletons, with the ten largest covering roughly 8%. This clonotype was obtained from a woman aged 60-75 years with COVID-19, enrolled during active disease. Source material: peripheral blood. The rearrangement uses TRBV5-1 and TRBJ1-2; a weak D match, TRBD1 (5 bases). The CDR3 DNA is TGCGCCAGCAGCTACCTGACAGAGAACTATGGCTACACCTTC. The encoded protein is CASSYLTENYGYTF.